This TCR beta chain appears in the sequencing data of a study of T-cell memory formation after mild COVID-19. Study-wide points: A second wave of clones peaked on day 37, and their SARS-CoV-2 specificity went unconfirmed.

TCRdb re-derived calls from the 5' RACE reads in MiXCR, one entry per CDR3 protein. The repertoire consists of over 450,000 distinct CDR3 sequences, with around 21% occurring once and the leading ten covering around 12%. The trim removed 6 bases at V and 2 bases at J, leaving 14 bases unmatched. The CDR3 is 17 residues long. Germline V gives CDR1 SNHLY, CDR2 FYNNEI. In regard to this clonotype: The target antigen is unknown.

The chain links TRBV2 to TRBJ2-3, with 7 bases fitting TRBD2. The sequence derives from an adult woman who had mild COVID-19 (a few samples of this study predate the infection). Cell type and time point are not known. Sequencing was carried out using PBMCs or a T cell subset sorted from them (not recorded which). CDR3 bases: TGTGCCAGCAGGTTGTACCTTCTAGCGGATCCCACAGATACGCAGTATTTT. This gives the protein CASRLYLLADPTDTQYF.